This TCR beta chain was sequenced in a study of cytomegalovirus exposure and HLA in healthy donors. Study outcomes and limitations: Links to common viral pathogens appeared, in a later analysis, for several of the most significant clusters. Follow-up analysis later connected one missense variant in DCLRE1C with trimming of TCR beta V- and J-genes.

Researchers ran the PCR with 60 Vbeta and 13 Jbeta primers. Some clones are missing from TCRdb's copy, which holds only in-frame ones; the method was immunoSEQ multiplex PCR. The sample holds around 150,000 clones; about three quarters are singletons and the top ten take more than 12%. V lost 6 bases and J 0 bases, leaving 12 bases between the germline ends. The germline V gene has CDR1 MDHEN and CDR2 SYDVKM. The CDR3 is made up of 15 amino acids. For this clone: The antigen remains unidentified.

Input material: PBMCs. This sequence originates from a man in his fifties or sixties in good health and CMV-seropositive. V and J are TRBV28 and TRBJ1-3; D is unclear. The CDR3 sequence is CASRRDTISGNTIYF. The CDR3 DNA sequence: TGTGCCAGCAGGCGTGACACGATCTCTGGAAACACCATATATTTT.